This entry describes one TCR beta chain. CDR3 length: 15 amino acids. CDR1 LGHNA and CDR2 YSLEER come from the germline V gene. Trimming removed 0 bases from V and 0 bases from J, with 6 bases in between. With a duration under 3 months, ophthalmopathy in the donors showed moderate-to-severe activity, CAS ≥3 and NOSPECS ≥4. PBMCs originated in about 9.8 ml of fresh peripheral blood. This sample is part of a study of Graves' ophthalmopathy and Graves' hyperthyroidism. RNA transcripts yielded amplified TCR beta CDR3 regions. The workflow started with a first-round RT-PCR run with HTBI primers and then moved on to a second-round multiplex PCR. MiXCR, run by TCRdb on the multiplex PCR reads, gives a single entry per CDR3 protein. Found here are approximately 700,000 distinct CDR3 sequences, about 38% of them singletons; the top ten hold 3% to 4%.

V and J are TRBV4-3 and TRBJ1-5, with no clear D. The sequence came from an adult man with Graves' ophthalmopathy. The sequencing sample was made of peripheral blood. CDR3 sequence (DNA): TGCGCCAGCAGCCAAGATCACTATAGCAATCAGCCCCAGCATTTT. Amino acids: CASSQDHYSNQPQHF.